This T cell receptor (beta chain) was captured in a study of T cells in Graves' hyperthyroidism and ophthalmopathy (dated by TCRdb to the late 2010s). Background for the entire study: Peripheral blood samples were taken at initial diagnosis, before any treatment was given. The 90 or so discovery patients were randomly split 7:3 into training and test sets. To identify distinguishing TCR V-J signatures, a discovery cohort of some 99 patients was used, comprising some 45 with Graves' ophthalmopathy and around 57 with stable Graves' hyperthyroidism. Whether ophthalmopathy could be predicted prospectively was tested in an independent validation cohort made up of fewer than 20 hyperthyroidism patients plus 17 patients who later progressed to ophthalmopathy. Thyroid tissue and blood T-cell repertoires from over 5 Graves' hyperthyroidism patients were also compared in the study. TCR Vbeta CDR3 sequencing of fewer than 150 peripheral blood samples (more than 40 ophthalmopathy, about 75 hyperthyroidism and 17 progressor patients) is reported in the paper. Once sampling was done, hyperthyroidism patients were given methimazole at a starting dose of 30 mg daily, whereas ophthalmopathy patients were given high-dose intravenous methylprednisolone.

The TCR beta CDR3 regions were amplified from RNA transcripts. The TCR CDR3 was subjected to a first round of RT-PCR using the HTBI primer set and the Qiagen OneStep RT-PCR kit. The libraries were constructed in a second round of multiplex PCR and then size-selected and purified. Paired-end sequencing of the libraries was performed with 100 bp reads on an Illumina HiSeq2000. The authors' pipeline ran thus. SOAPnuke was used to process the raw data, removing reads that contained adapters or uncalled bases, had a mean Phred below 15, or lacked an exact match to the constant primer or identifier. COPE v1.2.5 was used to merge high-quality paired reads, and clonotypes were defined as unique nucleotide sequences. Clonotypes were aligned to IMGT TRBV, TRBD and TRBJ reference segments using MiTCR v1.1. Only V-J combinations with frequency above 0.0001, covering about 99% of repertoires, were analysed. A TCS score was defined as the ratio of F50 (clonal expansion) to E x V (chaos), with BLOSUM62-based TCRdist applied between CDR3 peptides within each V-J. Welch's t-statistics and random forest reduced 500 to 550 V-J features to 10 to 15, which were used in a naive Bayes classifier (R e1071). TCRdb reanalyzed the raw reads on its own, using fastp at Q25 for trimming and MiXCR for clone calling, and kept in-frame beta chains. Entries that share a CDR3 protein sequence are merged under the most common genes and DNA. Here the V and J calls rest on TCRdb's processing, not on the authors' analysis. The sample table lists some 740,000 distinct CDR3 sequences, 11% to 15% of them with a count of one. About 9.4% of the sample goes to the ten largest clones.

Study-wide findings and limitations: Most expanded thyroid clonotypes (frequency above 0.001) were also found in blood, which suggests that blood repertoires may mirror thyroid immune responses. A 13 V-J signature model separated ophthalmopathy from stable hyperthyroidism, with nearly 90% sensitivity and just under 84% specificity in cross-validation and 80%/75% in testing. In validation, the model predicted progression to ophthalmopathy with about 71% sensitivity and less than 80% specificity, a median of around 6.6 months before onset. No statistical method was used to set the sample size in advance, and investigators knew the group allocation.

The sample holds many counts of this clonotype. Its antigen specificity is not known. No clone much larger than this one lies a single base away; base qualities are absent. Stable Graves' hyperthyroidism was defined as the absence of progression to ophthalmopathy over 18 months of follow-up. The hyperthyroidism patients were between 18 and 65 years old and newly diagnosed, with a disease duration of less than 2 months. Patients with uncontrolled infections, other autoimmune diseases, pregnancy or lactation were excluded. Diagnoses relied on clinical symptoms, serum thyroxine and TRAb, thyroid ultrasound and orbital computed tomography. PBMCs were separated from roughly 10 ml of fresh peripheral blood using Ficoll-Paque density gradient centrifugation. Total RNA was extracted using Trizol reagent, and RNA quality was assessed on an Agilent 2100 Bioanalyzer. Trimming at the junction amounts to 2 bases on V and 1 base on J, and the germline ends lie 9 bases apart. Including cysteine and phenylalanine, the CDR3 has 14 amino acids. Just CDR3 DNA is preserved here, 42 bases in frame from base 1. The germline V gene encodes CDR1 SGHAT and CDR2 FQNNGV.

The source of this sequence is a woman aged 18-35 years with Graves' hyperthyroidism. The rearranged segments are TRBV11-2 and TRBJ2-7; TRBD2 could be the D gene, as 6 bases match. The source material was blood. CDR3 sequence: CASSLLADSYEQYF. The DNA sequence follows: TGTGCCAGCAGCTTATTAGCGGATTCCTACGAGCAGTACTTC.